A selection of T cell receptor beta chains follows, all from one sample in a study of naive and memory T cell subsets. One entry per CDR3 protein, called by TCRdb with MiXCR from the UMI-ligation and nested PCR reads. The table lists approximately 80,000 distinct CDR3 sequences, approximately 9.2% of them singletons. Material for sequencing was naive CD8+ T cells from blood. These receptors all stem from a human donor in good health. The CDR3 runs from the conserved cysteine through the conserved F or W.

length | V | CDR3
12 | TRBV10-2 | CASSRDIYEQYF
18 | TRBV4-2 | CASSHGLAGRYADGELFF
13 | TRBV4-3 | CASSPLGAREQYF
13 | TRBV14 | CASSQISGRLSTF
15 | TRBV7-9 | CASSLGGQPTYEQYF
14 | TRBV30 | CAWSVRRAFDEQYF
16 | TRBV13 | CASSPTRDTGPYEQYF
18 | TRBV11-2 | CASSSTEHTGTNSYEQYF
19 | TRBV3-1 | CASSQDWRTRGSGANVLTF
16 | TRBV6-5 | CASSYSITGITDTQYF
14 | TRBV20-1 | CSARIDGTGDEQYF
14 | TRBV6-2/TRBV6-3 | CASSYLPGYYEQYF
12 | TRBV20-1 | CSARPNRGSAFF
15 | TRBV7-2 | CASSLADWKKDTQYF
13 | TRBV12-3/TRBV12-4 | CASTLGIFQPQHF
13 | TRBV29-1 | CSVPGTVPYEQYF
15 | TRBV4-2 | CASSPREGQVYEQYF